This passage covers 23 T cell receptor beta chains from one sample sequenced in a study of blood T cells in healthy people across ages. Alongside a J-beta primer mix, a sample-barcoded 5' primer served in a second PCR lasting roughly 6 to 12 cycles. From the 5' RACE reads, TCRdb called clonotypes with MiXCR, one entry per CDR3 protein. The sample consists of about 570,000 distinct CDR3 sequences, approximately 26% of them appearing once. Another study also made use of these data, one on T cells of mothers and their children.

The sequenced sample consisted of blood. These receptors came from a boy between 2 and 10 years old in good health.

This chain joins TRBV24-1 and TRBJ2-1; TRBD1 matches 9 bases. The germline CDR1 and CDR2 sequences are KGHDR and SFDVKD. The CDR3 length is 15 residues. Trimming took 3 bases from V and 7 from J; bases not matched to a gene: 6. CDR3 nucleotides: TGTGCCACCAGTGATCCCCGGACAGGGGTTAATGAGCAGTTCTTC. Protein product: CATSDPRTGVNEQFF.

This rearrangement joins TRBV29-1 to TRBJ2-4; 7 positions match TRBD2. The CDR3 spans 18 residues. V was pared by 7 bases and J by 0 bases, with 18 bases of the junction left unmatched. CDR1 and CDR2 from the germline V gene are SQVTM and ANQGSEA. As DNA, the CDR3 is TGCAGCGCCGGGGGGTGTCAGGCAGAAAAGATAGCCAAAAACATTCAGTACTTC. As protein: CSAGGCQAEKIAKNIQYF.

This clonotype turned up a few times. CDR3 nucleotides: TGCAGTGCTAGAGATCCCCCGAACACCGGGGAGCTGTTTTTT. Protein: CSARDPPNTGELFF. The rearrangement uses TRBV20-1 and TRBJ2-2; D is undetermined. The ends were cut back, 0 bases at V and 0 bases at J, with 5 bases in the middle. The CDR3 is 14 residues long. Germline CDR1 DFQATT, CDR2 SNEGSKA (reference sequence).

V usage is TRBV12-3 or TRBV12-4 and J usage is TRBJ2-7; D may be TRBD1 (6 bases). The CDR3 contains 13 residues. Trimming removed 7 bases at V and 4 bases at J, with 14 bases between. CDR3 in amino acids: CASNQGMGYEQYF. CDR3 DNA: TGTGCCAGCAACCAGGGGATGGGTTACGAGCAGTACTTC.

V usage is TRBV7-9 and J usage is TRBJ2-3, with D possibly being TRBD2 (5 bases). V was clipped by 3 bases and J by 3 bases, with 13 bases between them. Germline values: CDR1 SEHNR, CDR2 FQNEAQ (reference sequence). There are 15 residues in the CDR3. Written as DNA, the CDR3 is TGTGCCAGCAGCTTCGGGGAGAGACCTACAGATACGCAGTATTTT. Its protein product is CASSFGERPTDTQYF.

This clonotype was observed a few times. The chain uses TRBV7-9 and TRBJ2-5; weak D call: TRBD1 (8 bases). The CDR3 runs to 15 residues. V lost 5 bases and J lost 1, with 14 bases in between. Germline values: CDR1 SEHNR, CDR2 FQNEAQ (reference sequence). CDR3 DNA sequence: TGTGCCAGCAGCCCATACAGGGGGGGCCAAGAGACCCAGTACTTC. Residues: CASSPYRGGQETQYF.

The chain joins TRBV5-1 to TRBJ1-1; no definite D call. Trimming took 1 base from V and 6 from J, leaving 10 bases between them. Germline V CDR1 and CDR2: SGHRS, YFSETQ. The CDR3 totals 13 residues. The CDR3 region has the DNA TGCGCCAGCAGCTTGTTCAAGGGAGCTGAAGCTTTCTTT. It specifies CASSLFKGAEAFF.

The chain links TRBV29-1 to TRBJ1-1, with a tentative D call TRBD1 (6 bases). The ends were cut back, 6 bases at V and 6 bases at J, with 14 bases in the middle. Germline V gene sequence: CDR1 SQVTM, CDR2 ANQGSEA. The CDR3 covers 12 residues. The CDR3 sequence is CSVGTRGAEAFF. The CDR3 DNA reads as TGCAGCGTCGGGACCAGGGGTGCTGAAGCTTTCTTT.

The table lists this clonotype with a few counts. This chain joins TRBV4-1 and TRBJ1-6; D is uncertain. This CDR3 region has 14 residues. CDR1 is MGHRA, CDR2 YSYEKL, per germline. Between the trimmed V and J ends, which lost 0 bases and 10 bases, there was a span of 10 bases. This CDR3 is CASSQDLGNSPLHF. Here the CDR3 DNA reads TGCGCCAGCAGCCAAGACCTGGGAAACTCACCCCTCCACTTT.

J is TRBJ1-5 and V is TRBV6-9, with D perhaps matching TRBD1 (5 bases). Per the germline V gene, CDR1 is MNHGY and CDR2 is SVAAGI. The CDR3 has 15 amino acids. V lost 1 base and J lost 1, with 8 bases in between. The CDR3: CASSYLRDSNQPQHF. CDR3 sequence (DNA): TGTGCCAGCAGTTATTTAAGGGACAGCAATCAGCCCCAGCATTTT.

This clonotype was picked up a small number of times. The chain carries TRBV20-1 and TRBJ2-3, with 9 bases fitting TRBD2. The CDR3 extends over 16 amino acids. The germline gives CDR1 DFQATT, CDR2 SNEGSKA (reference sequence). The trim removed 3 bases at V and 2 bases at J, leaving 9 bases unmatched. CDR3 nucleotide sequence: TGCAGTGCTAGGGTGGAGCCTAGCGGGATCACAGATACGCAGTATTTT. This encodes CSARVEPSGITDTQYF.

V and J are TRBV7-9 and TRBJ2-7; unclear D gene. Germline-derived CDR1 and CDR2 are SEHNR and FQNEAQ (reference sequence). Trimming pared 8 bases from V and 2 bases from J, leaving 13 bases between. This CDR3 is 13 amino acids long. The CDR3 region is CASALGPTYEQYF. DNA of the CDR3: TGTGCCAGCGCCCTCGGGCCAACCTACGAGCAGTACTTC.

This chain joins TRBV7-9 and TRBJ2-2; D possibly corresponds to TRBD1 (6 bases). The germline gives CDR1 SEHNR, CDR2 FQNEAQ (reference sequence). The V and J ends lost 6 bases and 5 bases respectively, with 10 bases between them. This CDR3 spans 13 amino acids. The DNA of the CDR3 is TGTGCCAGCAGACCCGGACAGACCGGGGAGCTGTTTTTT. Its translation is CASRPGQTGELFF.

This clonotype was counted at least ten times. V usage is TRBV29-1 and J usage is TRBJ2-5, with D possibly matching TRBD1 (5 bases). The germline gives CDR1 SQVTM, CDR2 ANQGSEA. The CDR3 covers 14 residues. Deletions cut 7 bases from V and 5 bases from J, with 20 bases between. The CDR3 is CSARAGTWGETQYF. The CDR3 DNA sequence: TGCAGCGCCAGAGCTGGAACCTGGGGCGAGACCCAGTACTTC.

The chain employs TRBV5-1 and TRBJ2-3, with 13 bases lining up with TRBD2. The V gene end was trimmed by 4 bases and the J gene end by 6 bases; junction bases not matched to a gene: 5. The CDR3 extends over 15 amino acids. CDR1 is SGHRS and CDR2 is YFSETQ in the germline V gene. The CDR3 protein is CASSGRTSGGDTQYF. CDR3 nucleotide sequence: TGCGCCAGCAGCGGGCGGACTAGCGGGGGTGATACGCAGTATTTT.

The CDR3 reads CASSFIQGQSDTQYF. The CDR3 coding sequence is TGTGCCAGCAGCTTCATCCAGGGTCAGTCAGATACGCAGTATTTT. V usage is TRBV7-6 and J usage is TRBJ2-3; D possibly corresponds to TRBD1 (5 bases). V lost 3 bases and J 4 bases, leaving 14 bases between the germline ends. The CDR3 has 15 residues. Per the germline V gene, CDR1 is SGHVS and CDR2 is FNYEAQ. Combining the CDR3 with reference TRBV7-6 and TRBJ2-3 gives the whole variable domain GAGVSQSPRYKVTKRGQDVALRCDPISGHVSLYWYRQALGQGPEFLTYFNYEAQQDKSGLPNDRFSAERPEGSISTLTIQRTEQRDSAMYRCASSFIQGQSDTQYFGPGTRLTVL.

This clonotype was recorded a few times. The chain combines TRBV2 with TRBJ2-5, with D tentatively TRBD2 (6 bases). Germline CDR1 SNHLY, CDR2 FYNNEI. V lost 6 bases to trimming and J lost 1 base, with 15 bases between them. This CDR3 has 15 residues. CDR3 nucleotide sequence: TGTGCCAGCAGCCCGGGAGATTCGGGCCAAGAGACCCAGTACTTC. Its protein product is CASSPGDSGQETQYF.

The chain recombines TRBV20-1 with TRBJ2-7, with D perhaps assigned TRBD1 or TRBD2 (6 bases each). The CDR3 is 15 residues long. Trimming took off 2 bases at V and 0 bases at J, with 14 bases between the two ends. In germline, CDR1 is DFQATT, CDR2 SNEGSKA (reference sequence). CDR3 sequence: CSARPRGGSSYEQYF. As DNA, the CDR3 is TGCAGTGCTAGACCCCGAGGGGGGAGCTCCTACGAGCAGTACTTC.

This clonotype was detected only once. Likely a read error: the CDR3 ends without its conserved phenylalanine or tryptophan. The chain uses TRBV20-1 and TRBJ2-4; 7 positions match TRBD2. CDR3 length equals 17 residues. V trimming: 4 bases; J trimming: 0 bases; junction bases outside the gene matches: 12. Germline V gene data show CDR1 as DFQATT and CDR2 as SNEGSKA (reference sequence). The CDR3 spells CSANLPGLGIAKNIQYS. CDR3 DNA sequence: TGCAGTGCTAACCTACCTGGACTAGGCATAGCCAAAAACATTCAGTACTCC.

This clonotype occurred a few times. CDR3 DNA: TGTGCCAGCAGAAAAGGGCGGAACAGAAACTATGGCTACACCTTC. Residues: CASRKGRNRNYGYTF. This sequence joins TRBV6-5 and TRBJ1-2; D is ambiguous. From germline, CDR1 is MNHEY and CDR2 SVGAGI. Trimming pared 6 bases from V and 2 bases from J, leaving 16 bases between. There are 15 residues in the CDR3.

This clonotype was picked up a small number of times. One junction end disagrees with the germline gene, perhaps due to a read error. The CDR3 sequence: CASSRPPHLVQEAQYF. The DNA of the CDR3 is TGTGCCAGCAGCCGACCCCCCCATTTGGTACAAGAGGCCCAGTACTTC. This chain links TRBV7-9 with TRBJ2-5; D unclear. CDR1 is SEHNR, CDR2 FQNEAQ, per germline (reference sequence). The CDR3 contains 16 residues. Full variable domain (remainder filled in from reference TRBV7-9 and TRBJ2-5): DTGVSQNPRHKITKRGQNVTFRCDPISEHNRLYWYRQTLGQGPEFLTYFQNEAQLEKSRLLSDRFSAERPKGSFSTLEIQRTEQGDSAMYLCASSRPPHLVQEAQYFGPGTRLLVL.

The V gene is TRBV12-3 or TRBV12-4, the J gene TRBJ2-3; possible D gene TRBD2, 5 bases. This CDR3 comprises 15 residues. V was clipped by 6 bases and J by 2 bases, with 15 bases between them. CDR3 nucleotides: TGTGCCAGCAGCGGCGGGCTAGCAGACACAGATACGCAGTATTTT. Encoded protein: CASSGGLADTDTQYF.

The chain links TRBV19 to TRBJ2-3; D gene uncertain. Deletions cut 5 bases from V and 5 bases from J, with 8 bases between. The CDR3 is 12 residues long. Germline V gene data show CDR1 as LNHDA and CDR2 as SQIVND (reference sequence). The CDR3 is CASSFPKDTQYF. For the CDR3, the DNA is TGTGCCAGTAGTTTCCCGAAAGATACGCAGTATTTT.